Described below is a single TCR beta chain sequence and its context. Its antigen specificity is not known. No much larger clone exists at a distance of one base, and base qualities are not known. A second Seattle source provided samples from volunteer blood donors who had recovered from COVID-19. Whole blood was collected in K2EDTA tubes by collaborating institutions according to the institutions' own protocols. For TCRbeta analysis, collaborator samples were shipped as frozen whole blood, as isolated PBMCs, or as DNA extracted from either sample type. These data are taken from a study of blood T cell repertoires in COVID-19 (dated by TCRdb to 2020 to 2022). About the study as a whole: The collaborator samples originated in the United States, Italy and Spain and spanned the acute and convalescent phases of COVID-19. The prospective study material was composed of cDNA or gDNA derived from T cells, B-cell-depleted T cells, or PBMCs. Deeply sampled blood TCRbeta repertoires from subjects exposed to, actively infected with, or recovered from COVID-19 were included in the dataset. The repertoires were made available in a free public database intended to serve as a resource for research on the immune response to SARS-CoV-2. The samples were drawn from the first 160 participants of the ongoing ImmuneRACE study and from some 1,300 subjects provided by 6 global collaborators. A de-identified subject ID, COVID-19 status, age in years and sex were almost always included in the sample metadata. HLA class I and class II types, where available, came from metadata supplied by the sample provider rather than from assay-based typing. The paper's findings and limits, for the study overall: The amount of clinical and demographic metadata varied by source and participant and was provided uncurated.

The immunoSEQ Assay, a bias-controlled multiplex PCR, was used to amplify TCRbeta CDR3 regions from genomic DNA. The authors' pipeline ran thus. The number of nucleated cells in each sample was estimated by amplification of reference gene primers within the assay. To quantify the absolute abundance of each unique TCRbeta CDR3 rearrangement, sequence reads were collapsed and filtered. Productive Simpson clonality was computed per sample as the square root of Simpson's diversity index over productive rearrangements. TCRdb mirrors the immuneACCESS table, restricted to in-frame sequences. Some clones are absent from its copies; in checked studies, under half trace to an unresolved V gene, and the reason for the others is unknown. That table gives V, J and clone size, and the DNA gave D and trimming. The table for this sample lists roughly 120,000 clones; 70% to 90% of them were counted only once. The ten largest account for approximately 8% of the sample.

Looking up the germline V gene (reference sequence) yields CDR1 MNHEY and CDR2 SMNVEV. Germline trimming: 6 bases from V, 8 bases from J; junction bases outside gene matches: 12. The cysteine opens and the phenylalanine closes a CDR3 of 15 amino acids. The only DNA kept is the CDR3, 45 bases in frame from the first base. The TCR comes from a man in his 70s who had recovered from COVID-19. The sample comprised peripheral blood. This chain joins TRBV27 to TRBJ1-4; 7 bases in the middle match TRBD1. The DNA sequence follows: TGTGCCAGCAGCCACCGACAGGGTATGAGGGAAAAACTGTTTTTT. This codes for CASSHRQGMREKLFF.